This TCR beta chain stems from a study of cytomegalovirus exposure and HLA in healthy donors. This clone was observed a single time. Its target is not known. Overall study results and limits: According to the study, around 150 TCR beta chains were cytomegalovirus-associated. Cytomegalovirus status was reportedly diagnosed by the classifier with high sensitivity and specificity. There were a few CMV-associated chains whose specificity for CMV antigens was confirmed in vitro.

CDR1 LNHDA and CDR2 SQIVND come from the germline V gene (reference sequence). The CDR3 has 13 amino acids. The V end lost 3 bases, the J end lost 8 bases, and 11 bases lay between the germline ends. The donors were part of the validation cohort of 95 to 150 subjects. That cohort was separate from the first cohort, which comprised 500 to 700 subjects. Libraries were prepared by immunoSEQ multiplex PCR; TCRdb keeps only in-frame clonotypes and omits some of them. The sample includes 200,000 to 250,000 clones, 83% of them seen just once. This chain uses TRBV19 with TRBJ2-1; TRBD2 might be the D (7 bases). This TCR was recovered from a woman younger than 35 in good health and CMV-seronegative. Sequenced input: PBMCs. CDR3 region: CASSMRGGYEQFF. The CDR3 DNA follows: TGTGCCAGTAGTATGAGGGGGGGATATGAGCAGTTCTTC.